Each of the 24 T cell receptor beta chains below was sequenced from the same sample in a study of CDR3 diversity in severe acne. A single record per CDR3 protein comes from TCRdb applying MiXCR to the PCR reads. The table includes about 97,000 distinct CDR3 sequences, roughly half detected once. The sample was blood. All receptors derive from a male donor with acne.

The chain uses TRBV5-1 and TRBJ2-5; D is unclear. This CDR3 region has 12 residues. Trimming shortened V by 0 bases and J by 5 bases, and 5 bases separated the two germline ends. Per germline, CDR1 SGHRS and CDR2 YFSETQ. CDR3 in amino acids: CASSLAGETQYF. The CDR3 DNA follows: TGCGCCAGCAGCTTGGCCGGGGAGACCCAGTACTTC.

At least ten counts were recorded for this clonotype. The chain links TRBV6-5 to TRBJ2-1, with 8 bases fitting TRBD1. The CDR3 has 15 residues. In germline, CDR1 is MNHEY, CDR2 SVGAGI. V lost 5 bases, J lost 4 bases, and 7 bases stayed unmatched. The CDR3 nucleotides are TGTGCCAGCAGTACAGGACAGGGACCTTACAATGAGCAGTTCTTC. Translation gives CASSTGQGPYNEQFF.

The sample holds a few counts of this clonotype. V and J are TRBV19 and TRBJ2-6; D not certain. The CDR3 contains 14 residues. The V end was cut by 0 bases, the J end by 4 bases, with 4 bases between. The germline V gene has CDR1 LNHDA and CDR2 SQIVND (reference sequence). The DNA for the CDR3 is TGTGCCAGTAGTATAGATACGGGGGCCAACGTCCTGACTTTC. Translation: CASSIDTGANVLTF.

This clonotype was detected once. The chain recombines TRBV29-1 with TRBJ1-2, with no clear D. Trimming removed 1 base at V and 1 base at J, with 7 bases between. The germline CDR1 and CDR2 sequences are SQVTM and ANQGSEA. The CDR3 spans 13 residues. The CDR3 nucleotides are TGCAGCGTTGAAGTGGTCAGTAACTATGGCTACACCTTC. Protein sequence: CSVEVVSNYGYTF.

V usage is TRBV7-6 and J usage is TRBJ1-4; D is unclear. The germline V and J ends were trimmed by 1 base and 2 bases, with 8 bases remaining between them. CDR3 size: 15 residues. From germline, CDR1 is SGHVS and CDR2 FNYEAQ. The CDR3 nucleotides are TGTGCCAGCAGCTTAGGTCCTGGGACTAATGAAAAACTGTTTTTT. Translation: CASSLGPGTNEKLFF.

The chain links TRBV25-1 to TRBJ1-6; a possible D gene is TRBD1 (6 bases). This CDR3 comprises 15 residues. The V gene lost 4 bases and the J gene lost 7 bases, with 14 bases spanning the gap. The germline V gene has CDR1 MGHDK and CDR2 SYGVNS. CDR3 sequence (DNA): TGTGCCAGCAGTGTCCACGGACAGAGGAATTCACCCCTCCACTTT. This codes for CASSVHGQRNSPLHF.

This clonotype was detected only a few times. The V gene is TRBV16, the J gene TRBJ2-3, with D hard to call. Germline V gene data show CDR1 as KGHSY and CDR2 as FQNENV. V gave up 0 bases and J gave up 1 base, with 8 bases separating them. The CDR3 runs 15 residues. The DNA for the CDR3 is TGTGCCAGCAGCCAATCGAACGGGCGCACAGATACGCAGTATTTT. Translating gives CASSQSNGRTDTQYF.

Concerning this clonotype: Compared with germline, one end of the junction differs, possibly owing to a read error. The chain joins TRBV7-7 to TRBJ2-7; D unclear. This CDR3 contains 12 residues. Germline lookup yields CDR1 SSHAT and CDR2 FNYEAQ (reference sequence). CDR3 coding DNA: TGTGCTAGCAGCTTTGGGGTCTACGAGCAGTACTTC. Protein product: CASSFGVYEQYF.

The genes are TRBV6-1 and TRBJ1-5, with D hard to call. This CDR3 comprises 14 residues. Looked up from germline, CDR1 is MNHNS and CDR2 is SASEGT. V was clipped by 0 bases and J by 10 bases, with 13 bases between them. CDR3 DNA sequence: TGTGCCAGCAGTGAAGCTAGCAACTTGGGACCCCAGCATTTT. Its translation is CASSEASNLGPQHF.

This clonotype came up many times. The CDR3 loop is CAISMTGPYEQYV. The CDR3 region has the DNA TGTGCCATCAGCATGACAGGCCCTTACGAGCAGTACGTC. The rearrangement joins TRBV10-3 to TRBJ2-7, with D maybe TRBD1 (6 bases). The CDR3 has 13 amino acids. The V gene's germline CDR1 is ENHRY and CDR2 SYGVKD. The V end was cut by 6 bases, the J end by 4 bases, with 13 bases between.

This clonotype was counted at least ten times. V is TRBV5-6 and J is TRBJ2-5; 9 bases are a match to TRBD2. Germline trimming cut 0 bases from V and 5 bases from J; bases unmatched to any gene: 11. CDR3 length equals 17 residues. In germline, CDR1 is SGHDT, CDR2 YYEEEE. In DNA form, the CDR3 reads TGTGCCAGCAGCTTGGACGGGCAGGCGGGAGGGTGGGAGACCCAGTACTTC. Translation: CASSLDGQAGGWETQYF.

Notes on this clonotype: Because the CDR3 is missing its conserved closing phenylalanine or tryptophan, this is likely a read error. The V call is TRBV20-1, the J call TRBJ1-5; 8 bases are shared with TRBD1. Germline lookup yields CDR1 DFQATT and CDR2 SNEGSKA (reference sequence). The CDR3 sequence is 14 residues long. V trimming: 4 bases; J trimming: 2 bases; junction bases outside the gene matches: 4. The CDR3 here is CSATGQGGNQPQHS. In DNA form, the CDR3 reads TGCAGTGCTACCGGACAGGGTGGCAATCAGCCCCAGCATTCT.

The chain recombines TRBV4-1 with TRBJ1-1; D perhaps matches TRBD1 (5 bases). Germline-derived CDR1 and CDR2 are MGHRA and YSYEKL. The CDR3 runs to 13 residues. Trimming took 4 bases from V and 7 from J, leaving 13 bases between them. Written as DNA, the CDR3 is TGCGCCAGCAGCCCGAGAACGGGGGTTGAAGCTTTCTTT. As protein: CASSPRTGVEAFF.

In its sample, this clonotype was seen many times. V usage is TRBV9 and J usage is TRBJ2-2; D possibly corresponds to TRBD1 (5 bases). Germline V CDR1 and CDR2: SGDLS, YYNGEE. The ends were cut back, 4 bases at V and 8 bases at J, with 9 bases in the middle. CDR3 length: 12 residues. CDR3 amino acids: CASSSRVGELFF. CDR3 coding DNA: TGTGCCAGCAGCAGCAGGGTAGGGGAGCTGTTTTTT.

This clonotype was seen once. This chain links TRBV30 with TRBJ2-7, with TRBD2 as a possible D gene (6 bases). Germline V CDR1 and CDR2: GTSNPN, SVGIG (reference sequence). Trimming shortened V by 2 bases and J by 3 bases, and 11 bases separated the two germline ends. CDR3 length: 13 residues. CDR3 loop: CAWSSGSFYEQYF. CDR3 DNA sequence: TGTGCCTGGAGTTCCGGGAGCTTCTACGAGCAGTACTTC.

This clonotype was detected ten times or more. The CDR3 loop is CSARDRRLGYEQYV. The CDR3 nucleotides are TGCAGTGCTAGAGATCGCAGGTTGGGCTACGAGCAGTACGTC. V is TRBV20-1 and J is TRBJ2-7; D is uncertain. V was pared by 0 bases and J by 3 bases, with 12 bases between. The germline V gene has CDR1 DFQATT and CDR2 SNEGSKA (reference sequence). There are 14 residues in the CDR3.

CDR3 nucleotide sequence: TGTGCCAGCGGTAGCAGTTCTAATGAAAAACTGTTTTTT. Protein product: CASGSSSNEKLFF. V gene TRBV6-5 combines with J gene TRBJ1-4; no clear D gene. Per germline, CDR1 MNHEY and CDR2 SVGAGI. There are 13 residues in the CDR3. Trimming left V 8 bases short and J 3 bases short, with 10 bases between.

The chain links TRBV24-1 to TRBJ2-1, with 12 bases fitting TRBD2. There are 17 residues in the CDR3. Germline CDR1 reads KGHDR; CDR2 reads SFDVKD. J lost 0 bases, V lost 3 bases, and 2 bases had no gene match. The CDR3 sequence is CATSDMTSGSSYNEQFF. The DNA of the CDR3 is TGTGCCACCAGTGATATGACTAGCGGGAGCTCCTACAATGAGCAGTTCTTC.

This clonotype is deemed medium-sized. The chain uses TRBV7-2 and TRBJ2-7, with unresolved D. Trimming removed 1 base from V and 5 bases from J, with 6 bases in between. CDR1 is SGHTA, CDR2 FQGNSA, per germline. This CDR3 region has 12 residues. The DNA for the CDR3 is TGTGCCAGCAGCTTAGTTATCCACGAGCAGTACTTC. Translated, it gives CASSLVIHEQYF.

This clonotype was found many times. The CDR3, as DNA: TGTGCCATCGGGGGGGATCCAGGGGCGAATTCACCCCTCCACTTT. Encoded protein: CAIGGDPGANSPLHF. This sequence joins TRBV10-3 and TRBJ1-6, with a tentative D call TRBD1 (6 bases). The CDR3 is 15 residues long. V was clipped by 8 bases and J by 7 bases, with 18 bases between them. Looked up from germline, CDR1 is ENHRY and CDR2 is SYGVKD.

The chain carries TRBV9 and TRBJ2-3; no clear D. Per germline, CDR1 SGDLS and CDR2 YYNGEE. Between the trimmed V and J ends, which lost 7 bases and 6 bases, there was a span of 12 bases. The CDR3 covers 12 residues. Here the CDR3 reads CASSPPADTQYF. DNA for the CDR3: TGTGCCAGCTCACCACCAGCGGATACGCAGTATTTT.

This clonotype was recorded once. One junction end does not reproduce the germline sequence, and a read error may be involved. The genes are TRBV19 and TRBJ2-7; TRBD2 might be the D (5 bases). Germline CDR1 is LNHDA and CDR2 is SQIVND (reference sequence). The CDR3 sequence is 14 residues long. CDR3 sequence: CASSFAGNLHEEYF. The CDR3 nucleotides are TGTGCCAGCTCGTTCGCCGGGAACCTCCACGAGGAGTACTTT.

In this sample, this clonotype turned up many times. The chain employs TRBV29-1 and TRBJ2-1; D unresolved. V lost 5 bases and J lost 0, with 14 bases in between. Germline V lookup: CDR1 SQVTM, CDR2 ANQGSEA. The CDR3 loop spans 15 amino acids. CDR3 nucleotide sequence: TGCAGCGTTCCCGGCAGGCCTAGCTCCTACAATGAGCAGTTCTTC. This encodes CSVPGRPSSYNEQFF.

In this sample, this clonotype turned up many times. This could be a read error, since a much larger clone is one nucleotide away. The chain joins TRBV13 to TRBJ2-1, with a tentative D call TRBD1 (8 bases). Germline CDR1 PRHDT, CDR2 FYEKMQ (reference sequence). This CDR3 is 14 amino acids long. CDR3 protein: CASSPRLAGGLGLF. The CDR3 nucleotides are TGTGCCAGCAGCCCCAGACTAGCAGGGGGCTTGGGGCTCTTC.